Below are 16 T cell receptor beta chains sequenced from a single sample in a study of identical twins. Using its own MiXCR run on the 5' RACE reads, TCRdb lists one record per CDR3 protein. This table has hundreds of thousands of distinct CDR3 sequences, roughly 8% appearing once. The same data also contributed to another study, on yellow fever vaccine responses in identical twins.

The sequencing sample was made of PBMCs. These receptor sequences come from a woman between 18 and 29 years old in good health.

The rearrangement uses TRBV29-1 and TRBJ2-1, with D hard to call. The ends were cut back, 3 bases at V and 4 bases at J, with 7 bases in the middle. CDR1 SQVTM and CDR2 ANQGSEA come from the germline V gene. This CDR3 is 12 amino acids long. The CDR3 coding sequence is TGCAGCGTTGAGAGTAGGTACAATGAGCAGTTCTTC. Residues: CSVESRYNEQFF.

The rearrangement joins TRBV10-3 to TRBJ2-3; TRBD2 matches at 8 bases. With V trimmed by 3 bases and J by 0 bases, 11 bases remained unmatched. The length of the CDR3 is 18 residues. Germline V lookup: CDR1 ENHRY, CDR2 SYGVKD. CDR3 nucleotide sequence: TGTGCCATCAGTGATTTTTTAGCGGGGCCAACTAGCACAGATACGCAGTATTTT. It encodes CAISDFLAGPTSTDTQYF.

This clonotype was found a few times. The rearrangement joins TRBV9 to TRBJ2-3; 9 bases are shared with TRBD2. The length of the CDR3 is 15 residues. The germline V gene encodes CDR1 SGDLS and CDR2 YYNGEE. V lost 2 bases, J lost 8 bases, and 9 bases stayed unmatched. The DNA for the CDR3 is TGTGCCAGCAGCGTTCAGGGGATAGCGGGGGTTACGCAGTATTTT. Amino acid sequence: CASSVQGIAGVTQYF.

The J gene is TRBJ1-2, the V gene TRBV5-1, with no clear D. The V end was cut by 0 bases, the J end by 4 bases, with 10 bases between. Germline V gene sequence: CDR1 SGHRS, CDR2 YFSETQ. The CDR3 consists of 14 residues. The CDR3 DNA sequence: TGCGCCAGCAGCTTGGAAAGCGGGATCTATGGCTACACCTTC. Its translation is CASSLESGIYGYTF.

This clonotype was counted many times. J is TRBJ2-7 and V is TRBV9; D unclear. This CDR3 spans 15 amino acids. The germline CDR1 and CDR2 sequences are SGDLS and YYNGEE. Between the trimmed V and J ends, which lost 0 bases and 5 bases, there was a span of 15 bases. The CDR3 loop is CASSVDDLRLDEQYF. The CDR3, as DNA: TGTGCCAGCAGCGTAGATGACCTCAGGTTGGACGAGCAGTACTTC.

V is TRBV19 and J is TRBJ2-5, with a possible D match to TRBD1 (5 bases). The CDR3 consists of 15 residues. CDR1 and CDR2 (germline): LNHDA, SQIVND (reference sequence). V dropped 5 bases and J dropped 5 bases, with 18 bases sitting between them. CDR3 protein: CASSDIRGARETQYF. The CDR3 bases are TGTGCCAGTAGTGATATTAGGGGTGCGCGGGAGACCCAGTACTTC.

This clonotype was found a few times. The chain uses TRBV6-2 or TRBV6-3 and TRBJ2-3; maybe TRBD2 (5 bases). Germline values: CDR1 MNHEY, CDR2 SVGEGT. V shed 8 bases and J shed 4 bases, with 16 bases lying between them. This CDR3 has 14 amino acids. The CDR3 DNA reads as TGTGCCAGCCTTAGGTCGGGATCAGCAGATACGCAGTATTTT. It yields the protein CASLRSGSADTQYF.

This clonotype was recorded a few times. The chain recombines TRBV7-6 with TRBJ2-3; D not certain. V gave up 0 bases and J gave up 4 bases, with 5 bases separating them. The CDR3 is 13 residues long. In germline, CDR1 is SGHVS, CDR2 FNYEAQ. DNA of the CDR3: TGTGCCAGCAGCTTAGCTCCATCAGATACGCAGTATTTT. Translation: CASSLAPSDTQYF.

This clonotype came up a few times. This chain links TRBV12-3 or TRBV12-4 with TRBJ2-7; perhaps TRBD1 as D (6 bases). V lost 6 bases and J lost 1, with 13 bases in between. The CDR3 contains 14 residues. CDR3 sequence reads: CASSLRGQSYEQYF. CDR3 nucleotide sequence: TGTGCCAGCAGCCTCCGGGGACAATCCTACGAGCAGTACTTC.

This clonotype was counted many times. The genes are TRBV6-1 and TRBJ1-6; D possibly corresponds to TRBD1 (5 bases). There are 13 residues in the CDR3. The V gene's germline CDR1 is MNHNS and CDR2 SASEGT. Trimming removed 7 bases at V and 9 bases at J, with 13 bases between. DNA for the CDR3: TGTGCCAGCATGATGAGGAGGGGTTCACCCCTCCACTTT. Translating gives CASMMRRGSPLHF.

This chain's CDR3 is CASSQVRGARGEQYF. DNA for the CDR3: TGTGCCAGCAGCCAAGTTCGGGGGGCACGCGGCGAGCAGTACTTC. The genes are TRBV14 and TRBJ2-7; D may be TRBD2 (7 bases). V shed 1 base and J shed 6 bases, with 16 bases lying between them. Looked up from germline, CDR1 is SGHDN and CDR2 is FVKESK. The CDR3 sequence is 15 residues long.

V and J are TRBV4-1 and TRBJ1-1; D is uncertain. Trimming shortened V by 4 bases and J by 10 bases, and 19 bases separated the two germline ends. The CDR3 sequence is 14 residues long. Germline V gene data show CDR1 as MGHRA and CDR2 as YSYEKL. DNA of the CDR3: TGCGCCAGCAGCCCAATTCCCAGAGATATTATAGCTTTCTTT. This sequence encodes CASSPIPRDIIAFF.

This clonotype was observed many times. The chain couples TRBV7-2 to TRBJ1-2; no firm D call. CDR1 is SGHTA, CDR2 FQGNSA, per germline. The CDR3 consists of 13 residues. Trimming took 3 bases from V and 4 from J, leaving 9 bases between them. The DNA for the CDR3 is TGTGCCAGCAGCTTGACGGTCTCCTATGGCTACACCTTC. Translating gives CASSLTVSYGYTF.

The chain uses TRBV11-2 and TRBJ1-2; D unclear. Germline CDR1 reads SGHAT; CDR2 reads FQNNGV. This CDR3 spans 13 amino acids. Between the trimmed V and J ends, which lost 5 bases and 4 bases, there was a span of 11 bases. CDR3: CASSPLPSYGYTF. For the CDR3, the DNA is TGTGCCAGCAGCCCGTTACCGAGCTATGGCTACACCTTC.

The chain uses TRBV6-2 or TRBV6-3 and TRBJ2-1; maybe TRBD2 (6 bases). The CDR3 length is 18 residues. V was cut by 1 base and J by 10 bases, with 26 bases left in between. Germline CDR1 reads MNHEY; CDR2 reads SVGEGT. The CDR3 region is CASSYLGGKALGFEEQFF. CDR3 in DNA: TGTGCCAGCAGTTACTTGGGCGGGAAGGCGCTAGGATTTGAGGAGCAGTTCTTC.

In this sample, this clonotype turned up a few times. The chain is built from TRBV7-8 and TRBJ1-5; 8 positions match TRBD1. This CDR3 comprises 15 residues. The junction had 6 bases not matched to a gene; V was cut back by 5 bases and J by 3 bases. Per the germline V gene, CDR1 is SGHVS and CDR2 is FQNEAQ. CDR3 sequence: CASSPSDRDNQPQHF. The CDR3 nucleotides read TGTGCCAGCAGCCCATCGGACAGGGACAATCAGCCCCAGCATTTT.